The sequence of this T cell receptor beta chain was determined in a study of shared clonotypes between healthy human individuals. Study outcomes and limitations: Across subsets, estimated richness was generally greater for naive than for memory populations.

To note about this clone: Its cognate antigen is unknown.

Terminally differentiated effector memory CD45RA+ cells were excluded by CCR7 positive selection of CD45RO-negative cells. Some clones are missing from TCRdb's copy, which holds only in-frame ones; the method was immunoSEQ multiplex PCR. The sample consists of about 2.2 million clones, around 93% of them appearing once. The sequence derives from a man between 18 and 35 years old in good health. Some clones in this sample may be carry-over from other donors' samples. Sequencing used naive CD8+ T cells from PBMCs.

The CDR3 DNA is TGTGCCAGCAGCGGAGGGACAGCCCTAGGAGATGAGCAGTACTTC. Its translation: CASSGGTALGDEQYF. V gene TRBV5-8 combines with J gene TRBJ2-7, with D possibly matching TRBD1 (7 bases). The CDR3 loop spans 15 amino acids. Germline V lookup: CDR1 SGHTS, CDR2 YDEGEE. V lost 4 bases, J lost 7 bases, and 21 bases lay in between.